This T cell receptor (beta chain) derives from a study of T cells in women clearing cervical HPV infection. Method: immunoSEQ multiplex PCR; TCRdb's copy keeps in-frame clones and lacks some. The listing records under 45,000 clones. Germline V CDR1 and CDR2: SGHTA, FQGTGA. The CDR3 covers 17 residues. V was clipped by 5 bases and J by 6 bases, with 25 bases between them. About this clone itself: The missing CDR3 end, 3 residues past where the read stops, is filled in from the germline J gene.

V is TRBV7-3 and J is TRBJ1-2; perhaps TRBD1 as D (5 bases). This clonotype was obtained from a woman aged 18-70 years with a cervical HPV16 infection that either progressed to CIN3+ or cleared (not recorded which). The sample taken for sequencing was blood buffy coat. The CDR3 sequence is CASSQNPRSGKGDGYTF. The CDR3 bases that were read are TGTGCCAGCAGCCAAAACCCCCGGTCAGGGAAAGGGGATGGC.